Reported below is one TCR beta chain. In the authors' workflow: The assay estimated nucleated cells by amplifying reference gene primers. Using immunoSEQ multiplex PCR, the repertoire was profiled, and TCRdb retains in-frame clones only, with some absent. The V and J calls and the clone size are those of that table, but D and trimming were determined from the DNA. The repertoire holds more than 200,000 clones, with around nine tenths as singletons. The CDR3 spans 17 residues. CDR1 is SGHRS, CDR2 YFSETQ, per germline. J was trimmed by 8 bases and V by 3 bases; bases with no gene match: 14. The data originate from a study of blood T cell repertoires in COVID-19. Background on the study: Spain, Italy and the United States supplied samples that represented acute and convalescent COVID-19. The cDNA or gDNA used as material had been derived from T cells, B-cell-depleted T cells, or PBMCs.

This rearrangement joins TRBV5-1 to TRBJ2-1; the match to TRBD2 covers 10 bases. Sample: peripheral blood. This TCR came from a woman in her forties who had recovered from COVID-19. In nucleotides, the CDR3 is TGCGCCAGCAGCTCAGGCCCCAGGAGCGGGGGGGCGGATGAGCAGTTCTTC. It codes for CASSSGPRSGGADEQFF.